This TCR beta chain appears in the sequencing data of a study of technical replicates of blood from four donors (dated by TCRdb to about 2017). Notes on this clone: The antigen it recognizes is unknown. No base quality values were provided; no much bigger clone lies one nucleotide off.

The receptor library was made with the immunoSEQ multiplex PCR assay. Held by TCRdb, this immuneACCESS table contains in-frame sequences only and omits some clones. Under half of the omission traces to an unresolved V gene where checked; the cause of the rest is unknown. This sample lists some 74,000 clones; 95% to 97% were detected once. Together, the top ten hold more than 0.25% of the sample. Including cysteine and phenylalanine, the CDR3 has 13 amino acids. Solely the CDR3 DNA is kept, with 39 bases framed from the first base. The junction shows trimming of 3 bases on V and 7 bases on J, plus 10 bases between the germline ends. Via the germline V gene, CDR1 is SNHLY and CDR2 FYNNEI.

Sequencing was performed on T cells isolated from PBMCs. The receptor comes from a human donor in good health. The chain links TRBV2 with TRBJ1-5; TRBD1 is a weak D gene call, 5 bases matching. The CDR3 here reads CASSEGGGQPQHF. The bases are TGTGCCAGCAGTGAGGGCGGGGGGCAGCCCCAGCATTTT.